What follows describes a single T cell receptor beta chain. Measured with immunoSEQ multiplex PCR; TCRdb has only the in-frame clones, and not every one. The table lists 250,000 or so clones, around 81% of them singletons, with roughly 3.1% in the top ten. The data are from a study of blood T cell repertoires in COVID-19. Study details: T cells, B-cell-depleted T cells, or PBMCs provided the cDNA or gDNA that served as material.

The V gene's germline CDR1 is SNHLY and CDR2 FYNNEI. The junction had 4 bases not matched to a gene; V was cut back by 4 bases and J by 7 bases. This CDR3 region has 15 residues. Adults between roughly 18 and 95 years of age took part from approximately 24 US areas. Participant-given clinical history determined each cohort assignment. The recovered donors of Cohort 3 showed two negative PCRs, clearance, or symptom resolution. This chain links TRBV2 with TRBJ1-6, with TRBD1 identical over 10 bases. The sample was PBMCs or T cells enriched from blood (not recorded which). The TCR originated in a man aged 50-59 years who had recovered from COVID-19. The DNA for the CDR3 is TGTGCCAGCAGTGGGGACAGGGGTCTGAATTCACCCCTCCACTTT. Translated: CASSGDRGLNSPLHF.